The 20 T cell receptor beta chains listed next were all sequenced from one sample in a study of cytomegalovirus exposure and HLA in healthy donors. Researchers ran the PCR with 60 Vbeta and 13 Jbeta primers. TCRdb's table, derived via immunoSEQ multiplex PCR, lists solely in-frame clones and lacks some. The data hold around 120,000 clones, with 80% observed a single time. The sample taken for sequencing was PBMCs. These receptors all stem from a male donor in good health and CMV-seronegative.

The chain carries TRBV4-3 and TRBJ1-5; TRBD1 matches 9 bases. Looked up from germline, CDR1 is LGHNA and CDR2 is YSLEER. The CDR3 consists of 18 residues. Losses at the gene ends were 0 bases for V and 0 bases for J; bases not matched to a gene: 6. This chain's CDR3 is CASSQERRDRDSNQPQHF. The CDR3 nucleotides read TGCGCCAGCAGCCAAGAGCGCCGGGACAGGGATAGCAATCAGCCCCAGCATTTT.

CDR3 sequence (DNA): TGTGCCAGCGATAGATTTAGCACAGATACGCAGTATTTT. Its translation: CASDRFSTDTQYF. V and J are TRBV6-1 and TRBJ2-3, with D hard to call. The length of the CDR3 is 13 residues. Trimming pared 8 bases from V and 0 bases from J, leaving 9 bases between. Germline CDR1 MNHNS, CDR2 SASEGT.

The chain has TRBV30 and TRBJ2-5, with 7 bases matching TRBD1. Germline loops: CDR1 GTSNPN, CDR2 SVGIG (reference sequence). Trimming at V came to 0 bases and at J to 10 bases, leaving 5 bases not matched to a gene. The CDR3 is 12 residues long. The CDR3 DNA follows: TGTGCCTGGAGTGTTACAGGGGCGTACCAGTACTTC. It translates to CAWSVTGAYQYF.

The V and J genes are TRBV7-2 and TRBJ1-1; D possibly corresponds to TRBD1 (6 bases). Deletions cut 6 bases from V and 4 bases from J, with 15 bases between. The CDR3 has 14 residues. Germline CDR1 reads SGHTA; CDR2 reads FQGNSA. The CDR3 loop reads CASSHHREPTEAFF. As DNA, the CDR3 is TGTGCCAGCAGTCACCACAGGGAGCCCACTGAAGCTTTCTTT.

The chain couples TRBV5-1 to TRBJ2-7; possibly TRBD2 for D (6 bases). The CDR3 contains 15 residues. Between the trimmed V and J ends, which lost 4 bases and 2 bases, there was a span of 16 bases. The V gene's germline CDR1 is SGHRS and CDR2 YFSETQ. CDR3 loop: CASSRRHRGAYEQYF. DNA for the CDR3: TGCGCCAGCAGCCGTCGACATCGCGGGGCCTACGAGCAGTACTTC.

V gene TRBV19 combines with J gene TRBJ2-3; D remains ambiguous. The CDR3 covers 13 residues. Germline CDR1 reads LNHDA; CDR2 reads SQIVND (reference sequence). The germline V and J ends were trimmed by 4 bases and 6 bases, with 11 bases remaining between them. The CDR3 here is CASSNKRADTQYF. The CDR3 region has the DNA TGTGCCAGTAGTAACAAACGAGCGGATACGCAGTATTTT.

The V gene is TRBV14, the J gene TRBJ2-1, with TRBD2 identical over 12 bases. The CDR3 is 18 amino acids. V was pared by 2 bases and J by 0 bases, with 5 bases of the junction left unmatched. Germline V CDR1 and CDR2: SGHDN, FVKESK. The CDR3, as DNA: TGTGCCAGCAGCCAACGGACTAGCGGGAAGAGCTCCTACAATGAGCAGTTCTTC. It codes for CASSQRTSGKSSYNEQFF.

The rearrangement joins TRBV6-5 to TRBJ2-6; D may be TRBD2 (5 bases). V was trimmed by 3 bases and J by 1 base, leaving 7 bases between them. The CDR3 is made up of 15 amino acids. Germline lookup yields CDR1 MNHEY and CDR2 SVGAGI. The CDR3 here is CASSYRGSGANVLTF. DNA of the CDR3: TGTGCCAGCAGTTATCGCGGGTCTGGGGCCAACGTCCTGACTTTC.

Details on this clone: Germline and junction disagree at one end, which may indicate a read error. The chain uses TRBV7-9 and TRBJ2-3; 8 nucleotides agree with TRBD2. This CDR3 region has 16 residues. Germline V CDR1 and CDR2: SEHNR, FQNEAQ (reference sequence). CDR3 loop: CSSRTPPGTRNDTQYF. DNA for the CDR3: TGTTCCAGCAGGACCCCTCCCGGGACTAGGAACGATACGCAGTATTTT.

V is TRBV28 and J is TRBJ2-1; 11 nucleotides agree with TRBD1. Germline CDR1 and CDR2: MDHEN and SYDVKM. J was trimmed by 4 bases and V by 7 bases; bases with no gene match: 12. The CDR3 is 17 amino acids. The CDR3 sequence is CASTRDRGSAYYNEQFF. The CDR3 coding sequence is TGTGCCAGCACCCGGGACAGGGGGTCCGCGTATTACAATGAGCAGTTCTTC.

The chain uses TRBV10-3 and TRBJ2-3; 7 bases line up with TRBD1. Losses at the gene ends were 11 bases for V and 1 base for J; bases not matched to a gene: 9. Germline loops: CDR1 ENHRY, CDR2 SYGVKD. The CDR3 sequence is 14 residues long. This CDR3 is CAVQHDRGTDTQYF. The CDR3 bases are TGTGCCGTCCAACACGACAGGGGCACAGATACGCAGTATTTT.

The chain couples TRBV10-3 to TRBJ1-1, with D tentatively TRBD1 (6 bases). Trimming left V 6 bases short and J 5 bases short, with 16 bases between. Germline lookup yields CDR1 ENHRY and CDR2 SYGVKD. The CDR3 covers 14 residues. The CDR3 DNA is TGTGCCATCAGGGGCGGGGGGGCTGGAACTGAAGCTTTCTTT. Translation gives CAIRGGGAGTEAFF.

This clone was seen a few times. The chain employs TRBV27 and TRBJ2-2, with D perhaps matching TRBD1 (5 bases). The V and J ends lost 3 bases and 5 bases respectively, with 13 bases between them. This CDR3 contains 15 residues. Germline V gene sequence: CDR1 MNHEY, CDR2 SMNVEV (reference sequence). The CDR3 DNA follows: TGTGCCAGCAGTTTCTTCAGGGTGGGGACCGGGGAGCTGTTTTTT. This encodes CASSFFRVGTGELFF.

V is TRBV6-4 and J is TRBJ1-2; D is perhaps TRBD1 (6 bases). V lost 2 bases to trimming and J lost 8 bases, with 15 bases between them. CDR1 MRHNA and CDR2 SNTAGT come from the germline V gene. The CDR3 is 14 amino acids. CDR3 in amino acids: CASSDVSGARGYTF. CDR3 nucleotide sequence: TGTGCCAGCAGTGACGTCTCAGGGGCACGAGGCTACACCTTC.

In this sample, this clone turned up a few times. This chain uses TRBV4-2 with TRBJ2-1; D is uncertain. The germline gives CDR1 LGHNA, CDR2 YNFKEQ. This CDR3 is built from 16 residues. V was shortened by 6 bases and J by 6 bases, with 21 bases between the two germline ends. The CDR3 here is CASRLASAPSGNEQFF. The CDR3 region has the DNA TGTGCCAGCAGGCTGGCTTCAGCGCCCTCGGGCAATGAGCAGTTCTTC.

This clone was counted between two and nine times. The chain carries TRBV19 and TRBJ2-7; D ambiguous. The CDR3 sequence is 13 residues long. Trimming cost V 1 base and J 3 bases, with 7 bases left between them. The germline V gene has CDR1 LNHDA and CDR2 SQIVND (reference sequence). DNA for the CDR3: TGTGCCAGTAGTATAGGTCCAGACTACGAGCAGTACTTC. The encoded protein is CASSIGPDYEQYF.

CDR3 loop: CASTTAGGPFEQFF. In DNA, the CDR3 is TGCGCCAGCACAACGGCGGGAGGGCCTTTTGAGCAGTTCTTC. This rearrangement joins TRBV10-2 to TRBJ2-1, with 9 bases matching TRBD2. Per germline, CDR1 WSHSY and CDR2 SAAADI. After removal of 7 bases from V and 9 bases from J, the junction contained 10 bases not matched to a gene. There are 14 residues in the CDR3.

The V gene is TRBV7-2, the J gene TRBJ1-2; D perhaps matches TRBD1 (6 bases). This CDR3 contains 17 residues. The ends were cut back, 0 bases at V and 6 bases at J, with 20 bases in the middle. The germline V gene encodes CDR1 SGHTA and CDR2 FQGNSA. CDR3 protein: CASSLAGVRRGANGYTF. CDR3 DNA: TGTGCCAGCAGCTTAGCAGGAGTTAGGCGGGGGGCCAATGGCTACACCTTC.

A few counts support this clone. The chain carries TRBV25-1 and TRBJ2-7; tentative D call: TRBD2 (5 bases). V lost 2 bases and J 1 base, leaving 9 bases between the germline ends. The CDR3 totals 14 residues. Germline CDR1 is MGHDK and CDR2 is SYGVNS. The CDR3 is CASSEPGFSYEQYF. Written as DNA, the CDR3 is TGTGCCAGCAGTGAACCGGGGTTTTCCTACGAGCAGTACTTC.

V and J are TRBV6-1 and TRBJ1-2, with a weak D call TRBD1 (5 bases). CDR3 length equals 14 residues. Germline CDR1 MNHNS, CDR2 SASEGT. Between the trimmed V and J ends, which lost 5 bases and 2 bases, there was a span of 12 bases. DNA for the CDR3: TGTGCCAGCAGTCGCGGGGGGAGCAACTATGGCTACACCTTC. This translates into CASSRGGSNYGYTF.